This TCR beta chain was profiled in a study of vaccination effects on CD4 cells after COVID-19. As concerns this clone: Its antigen is unknown.

Generated by immunoSEQ multiplex PCR, the TCRdb table keeps only in-frame clones and is missing some. Of roughly 67,000 clones listed, about 79% are singletons. V was cut by 6 bases and J by 3 bases, with 14 bases left in between. Germline assignment: CDR1 SNHLY and CDR2 FYNNEI. This CDR3 is 15 amino acids long. Antigen-specific CD4+ T cells were first expanded with viral peptide pools by the ViraFEST assay and only then sequenced. CD4+ T cell isolation took place after about nine days of culture. Having tested negative for nucleocapsid antibodies, the vaccine recipients showed no prior SARS-CoV-2 infection.

This TCR came from a human donor who received a COVID-19 vaccine. V and J are TRBV2 and TRBJ2-2; D may be TRBD1 (6 bases). The sequencing used CD4+ T cells from PBMCs cultured with SARS-CoV-2 spike peptides, collected before COVID-19 vaccination. The CDR3 DNA is TGTGCCAGCAGGCTAGGGGACACCGACACCGGGGAGCTGTTTTTT. Translated, it gives CASRLGDTDTGELFF.